Shown below are 11 T cell receptor beta chains from a single sample sequenced in a study of control samples from healthy donors and cancer patients. TCRdb keeps only in-frame clones here, not all; method: immunoSEQ multiplex PCR. This sample carries about 160,000 clones, approximately 93% of them seen once, and the ten largest clones take around 8.5%. The source material was blood. All receptors come from a woman in her 40s in good health.

The chain is built from TRBV3-1 (or the pseudogene TRBV3-2) and TRBJ1-1, with D possibly TRBD1 on 6 matching bases. The germline gives CDR1 LGHDT, CDR2 YNNKEL (reference sequence). The CDR3 sequence is 15 residues long. The V end lost 0 bases, the J end lost 1 base, and 9 bases lay between the germline ends. The CDR3 loop reads CASSQDHRENTEAFF. The CDR3 DNA reads as TGTGCCAGCAGCCAAGATCACAGGGAGAACACTGAAGCTTTCTTT.

This clone was recorded a few times. The rearrangement joins TRBV4-1 to TRBJ1-2; no clear D. The V gene's germline CDR1 is MGHRA and CDR2 YSYEKL. The CDR3 sequence is 16 residues long. The V end lost 4 bases, the J end lost 2 bases, and 17 bases lay between the germline ends. The CDR3 loop is CASSPVARIENYGYTF. The CDR3 DNA reads as TGCGCCAGCAGCCCGGTGGCCAGAATAGAAAACTATGGCTACACCTTC.

The J gene is TRBJ1-4, the V gene TRBV9; 7 bases map to TRBD1. The J segment lost 5 bases and the V segment lost 8 bases, leaving 15 bases of the junction unmatched. The germline V gene encodes CDR1 SGDLS and CDR2 YYNGEE. This CDR3 spans 16 amino acids. CDR3 coding DNA: TGTGCCAGTGGCCCCCCCGGGACAGTTTACAATGAAAAACTGTTTTTT. Translating it yields CASGPPGTVYNEKLFF.

The rearrangement links TRBV6-5 to TRBJ1-5, with TRBD1 matching 7 bases. CDR3 size: 14 residues. J was trimmed by 0 bases and V by 6 bases; bases with no gene match: 2. Looked up from germline, CDR1 is MNHEY and CDR2 is SVGAGI. The CDR3 DNA sequence: TGTGCCAGCAGGGGACAGCTTAGCAATCAGCCCCAGCATTTT. It translates to CASRGQLSNQPQHF.

This clone was seen only once. The gene calls are TRBV6-2 or TRBV6-3 and TRBJ1-2, with D uncertain. V shed 2 bases and J shed 3 bases, with 13 bases lying between them. The CDR3 is 15 amino acids. CDR1 MNHEY and CDR2 SVGEGT come from the germline V gene. CDR3 region: CASSYGEWGDYGYTF. For the CDR3, the DNA is TGTGCCAGCAGTTACGGGGAGTGGGGAGACTATGGCTACACCTTC.

This chain's CDR3 is CASAGPSNEKLFF. The CDR3 DNA reads as TGTGCCAGCGCGGGGCCGTCTAATGAAAAACTGTTTTTT. The rearrangement joins TRBV9 to TRBJ1-4; possibly TRBD1 for D (5 bases). Germline-derived CDR1 and CDR2 are SGDLS and YYNGEE. Trimming left V 7 bases short and J 3 bases short, with 10 bases between. This CDR3 spans 13 amino acids.

The genes are TRBV6-5 and TRBJ1-2; D is possibly TRBD1 (5 bases). Deletions cut 8 bases from V and 2 bases from J, with 15 bases between. This CDR3 contains 14 residues. In germline, CDR1 is MNHEY, CDR2 SVGAGI. The CDR3 region has the DNA TGTGCCAGCGTGATCCCAGGGTGGAACTATGGCTACACCTTC. The encoded protein is CASVIPGWNYGYTF.

The chain carries TRBV6-1 and TRBJ2-7; D is unclear. The CDR3 covers 12 residues. The V and J ends lost 3 bases and 2 bases respectively, with 5 bases between them. The germline gives CDR1 MNHNS, CDR2 SASEGT. The CDR3 protein is CASSDGTYEQYF. In DNA, the CDR3 is TGTGCCAGCAGTGACGGAACCTACGAGCAGTACTTC.

The V and J genes are TRBV6-2 or TRBV6-3 and TRBJ2-5; possible D gene TRBD1, 6 bases. The CDR3 is 14 residues long. The V gene's germline CDR1 is MNHEY and CDR2 SVGEGT. V was cut by 6 bases and J by 1 base, with 12 bases left in between. The CDR3 loop is CASSPDRRQETQYF. Written as DNA, the CDR3 is TGTGCCAGCAGCCCCGACAGGCGCCAAGAGACCCAGTACTTC.

The chain joins TRBV18 to TRBJ2-5; D gene unclear. CDR1 is KGHSH, CDR2 LQKENI, per germline. V gave up 3 bases and J gave up 4 bases, with 15 bases separating them. This CDR3 has 15 residues. CDR3 loop: CASSPTALSVETQYF. The CDR3 bases are TGTGCCAGCTCACCGACGGCCCTTTCGGTAGAGACCCAGTACTTC.

This chain joins TRBV6-4 and TRBJ2-1; 12 nucleotides match TRBD2. The CDR3 spans 16 residues. Per the germline V gene, CDR1 is MRHNA and CDR2 is SNTAGT. V trimming: 6 bases; J trimming: 8 bases; junction bases outside the gene matches: 11. In nucleotides, the CDR3 is TGTGCCAGCAGGCGCCTAGCGGGAGGGCCAGAGCATGAGCAGTTCTTC. Its protein is CASRRLAGGPEHEQFF.